Described below is a single T cell receptor beta chain sequence and its context. The target antigen is unknown. The source of the sample is a study of OX40 agonist ivuxolimab in advanced cancers. As for the study in general: Every 2 weeks, patients got intravenous ivuxolimab at one of six dose levels (0.01-10 mg/kg).

Study-wide findings and caveats: Partial responders dosed at 0.1-3.0 mg/kg displayed clonal expansion ranking among the lowest. Antigen specificity remained undetermined for the expanded peripheral T cells.

This CDR3 has 14 amino acids. The germline gives CDR1 SGHDN, CDR2 FVKESK. With 1 base clipped from V and 12 bases from J, the junction kept 8 bases outside the gene matches. Sequenced by immunoSEQ multiplex PCR; TCRdb stores in-frame clones only, minus some. The profile covers about 49,000 clones, with roughly 80% appearing a single time and about 12% taken by the ten largest. The input for sequencing was CD4+ or CD8+ T cells sorted from blood, taken in a trial of the OX40 agonist ivuxolimab. This receptor was taken from an adult with an advanced solid tumor such as melanoma, head and neck, liver or kidney cancer. This chain links TRBV14 with TRBJ2-3; 9 positions match TRBD2. The CDR3 bases are TGTGCCAGCAGCCAAGGGGTAGCGGGAGAGAGACAGTATTTT. Its translation: CASSQGVAGERQYF.